This T cell receptor beta chain comes out of a study of OX40 agonist ivuxolimab in advanced cancers. Profiled with immunoSEQ multiplex PCR; TCRdb holds only in-frame clones, not every one. The table has 30,000 to 45,000 clones, approximately 79% seen once. Germline V gene data show CDR1 as SNHLY and CDR2 as FYNNEI. The CDR3 runs 17 residues. V lost 1 base, J lost 3 bases, and 13 bases lay in between. This clonotype was sampled from an adult with an advanced solid tumor such as melanoma, head and neck, liver or kidney cancer. Material: CD4+ or CD8+ T cells sorted from blood, obtained in a trial of the OX40 agonist ivuxolimab. The rearrangement links TRBV2 to TRBJ2-6; no clear D. CDR3 in DNA: TGTGCCAGCAGTGAAGGACTGGTTTACGTTGGGGCCAACGTCCTGACTTTC. This encodes CASSEGLVYVGANVLTF.